This TCR beta chain was sequenced for a study of CD8+ T cells in alopecia areata. Study-wide results and caveats: In patients, TCRs were shared less clearly than in mice, and HLA may possibly be involved. When scalp samples are sequenced, resident alphabeta T cells of normal skin are also captured. Researchers report lesional scalp, most notably alopecia totalis/universalis, outstripped normal scalp in clonality.

This clone came up a few times. Its antigen is still unknown. Germline CDR1 SNHLY, CDR2 FYNNEI. The length of the CDR3 is 14 residues. J lost 4 bases, V lost 7 bases, and 9 bases had no gene match. Sequencing relied on a cDNA template that was reverse transcribed from extracted RNA. The data were produced by immunoSEQ multiplex PCR, yet TCRdb's version contains in-frame clones alone and is incomplete. The table records 90,000 to 120,000 clones, approximately 60% of them present only once. V gene TRBV2 combines with J gene TRBJ1-2; 7 bases are a match to TRBD1. The sequence was collected from a human donor in good health. The sequenced sample consisted of CD8+ T cells sorted from blood. CDR3: CASIVRGQPYGYTF. The CDR3 DNA sequence: TGTGCCAGCATCGTTAGGGGACAGCCCTATGGCTACACCTTC.